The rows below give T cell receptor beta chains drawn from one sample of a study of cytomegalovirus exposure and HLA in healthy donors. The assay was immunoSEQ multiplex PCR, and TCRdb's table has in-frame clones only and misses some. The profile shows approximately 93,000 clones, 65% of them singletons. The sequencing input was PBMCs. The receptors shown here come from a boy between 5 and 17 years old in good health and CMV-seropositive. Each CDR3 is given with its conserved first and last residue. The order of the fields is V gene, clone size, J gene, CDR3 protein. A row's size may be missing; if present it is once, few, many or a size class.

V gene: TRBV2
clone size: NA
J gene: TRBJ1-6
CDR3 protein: CASSDEGVPRSPLHF

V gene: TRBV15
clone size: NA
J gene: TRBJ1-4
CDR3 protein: CATSRVPGEWQKLFF

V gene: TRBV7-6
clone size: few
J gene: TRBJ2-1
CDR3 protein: CASSPTSGGAYNEQFF

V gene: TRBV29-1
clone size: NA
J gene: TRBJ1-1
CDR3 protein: CSVGDRPPIVAFF

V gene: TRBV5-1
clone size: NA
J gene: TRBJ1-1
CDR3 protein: CASRQDHTEAFF

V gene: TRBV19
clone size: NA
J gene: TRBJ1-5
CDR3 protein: CASNTVGTVKTTNQPQHF

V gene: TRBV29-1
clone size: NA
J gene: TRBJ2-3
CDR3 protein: CSAQTGHTQYF

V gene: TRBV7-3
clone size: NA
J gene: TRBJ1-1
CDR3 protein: CASSLEENTEAFF

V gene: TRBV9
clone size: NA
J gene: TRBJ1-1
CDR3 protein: CASSVDPGPLNTEAFF

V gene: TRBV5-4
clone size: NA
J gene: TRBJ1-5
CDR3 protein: CASSRTVGQPQHF

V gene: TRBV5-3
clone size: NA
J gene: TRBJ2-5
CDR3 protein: CARSLRRKTQYF

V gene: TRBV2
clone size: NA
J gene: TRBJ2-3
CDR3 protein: CASSDIAGSTDTQYF

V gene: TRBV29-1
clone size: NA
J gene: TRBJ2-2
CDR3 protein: CSVGGTGVTGELFF

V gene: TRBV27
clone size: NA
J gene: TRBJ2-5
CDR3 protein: CASSWRAGGSKTQYF

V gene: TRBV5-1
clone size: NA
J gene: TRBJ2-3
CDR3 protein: CASSLAGTGRSDTQYF

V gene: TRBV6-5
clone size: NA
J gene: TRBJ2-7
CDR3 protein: CASSTGATTYEQYF

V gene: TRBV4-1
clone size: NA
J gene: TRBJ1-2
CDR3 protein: CASSHAGGALRDYGYTF

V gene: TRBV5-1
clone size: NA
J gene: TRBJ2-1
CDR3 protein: CASSSISGLGSYNEQFF

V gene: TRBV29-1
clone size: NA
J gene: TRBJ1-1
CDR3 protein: CSVVKDRMNTEAFF

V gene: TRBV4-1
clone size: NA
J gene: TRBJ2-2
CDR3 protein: CASSQEVLALTGELFF

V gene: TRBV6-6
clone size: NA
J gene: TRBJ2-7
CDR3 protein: CASSYSPGQGRDEQYF

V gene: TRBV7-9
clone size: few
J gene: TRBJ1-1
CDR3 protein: CASSSQGWNTEAFF

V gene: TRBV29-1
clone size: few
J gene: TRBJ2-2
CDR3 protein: CSVRTGLTGELFF

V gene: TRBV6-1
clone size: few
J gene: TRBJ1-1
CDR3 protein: CASRPQGNTEAFF

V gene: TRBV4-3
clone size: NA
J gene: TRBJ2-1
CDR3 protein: CASSQVGTSGHYNEQFF

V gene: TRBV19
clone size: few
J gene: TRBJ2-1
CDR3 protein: CASRLTGDNEQFF

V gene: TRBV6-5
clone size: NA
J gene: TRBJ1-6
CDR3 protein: CASKREGGGSLHF

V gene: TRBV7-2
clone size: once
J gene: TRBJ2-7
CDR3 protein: CASSLAGRGPYEQYF

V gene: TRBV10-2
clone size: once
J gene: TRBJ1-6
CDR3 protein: CASNRGGADSPLHF

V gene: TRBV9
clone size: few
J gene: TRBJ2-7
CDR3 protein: CASSVEWEAHYEQYF

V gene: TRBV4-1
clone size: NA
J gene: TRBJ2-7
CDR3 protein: CASSQIWDRRYEQYF

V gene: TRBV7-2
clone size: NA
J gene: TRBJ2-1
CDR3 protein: CASSLGSQNPYNEQFF

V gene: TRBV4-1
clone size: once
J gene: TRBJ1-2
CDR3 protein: CASSQEAGGYTF

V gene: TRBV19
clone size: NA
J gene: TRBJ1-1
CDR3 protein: CASSIGGLNTEAFF

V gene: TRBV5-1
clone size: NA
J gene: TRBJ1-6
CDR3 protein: CASRGTAGNSPLHF